Reported below is one T cell receptor beta chain. Its antigen remains unknown. This was the immunoSEQ version 4 assay in survey mode. Using immunoSEQ multiplex PCR, the repertoire was profiled, and TCRdb retains in-frame clones only, with some absent. The sample yields about 7,000 clones, approximately 81% seen once. The sample comes from a study of persistence of HIV-infected CD4 T cells. CDR3 size: 14 residues. Germline CDR1 is KGHSH and CDR2 is LQKENI. V lost 0 bases and J lost 7, with 10 bases in between. Cells were stimulated with CMV-infected fibroblast lysates at approximately 10 ug/mL. CD4+ T cells upregulating both CD40 ligand and CD69 were sorted as responding cells.

The chain uses TRBV18 and TRBJ2-1; D is unresolved. The TCR comes from an adult woman with HIV who was CMV-seropositive. The sample here was CD4+ T cells sorted from PBMCs after roughly 18-hour stimulation, taken from a patient who received antiretroviral therapy. This CDR3 reads CASSPPAPANEQFF. DNA for the CDR3: TGTGCCAGCTCACCACCGGCTCCGGCGAATGAGCAGTTCTTC.